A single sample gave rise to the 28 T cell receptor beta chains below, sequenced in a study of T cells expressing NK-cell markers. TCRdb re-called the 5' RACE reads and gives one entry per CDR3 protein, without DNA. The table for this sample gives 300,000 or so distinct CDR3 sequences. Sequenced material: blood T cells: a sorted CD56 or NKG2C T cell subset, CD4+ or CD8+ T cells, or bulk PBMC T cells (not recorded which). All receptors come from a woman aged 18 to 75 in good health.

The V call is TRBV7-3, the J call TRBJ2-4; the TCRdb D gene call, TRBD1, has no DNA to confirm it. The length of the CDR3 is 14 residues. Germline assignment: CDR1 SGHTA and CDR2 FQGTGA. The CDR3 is CASSKGGTENIQYF.

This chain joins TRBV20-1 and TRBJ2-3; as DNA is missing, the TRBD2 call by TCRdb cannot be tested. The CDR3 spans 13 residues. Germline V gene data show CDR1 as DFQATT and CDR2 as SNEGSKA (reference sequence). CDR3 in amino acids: CSARERVTDTQYF.

CDR3: CSASQRMGADTQYF. V is TRBV20-1 and J is TRBJ2-3; TCRdb's D call, TRBD1, is unchecked because there is no DNA. Germline lookup yields CDR1 DFQATT and CDR2 SNEGSKA (reference sequence). The CDR3 runs to 14 residues.

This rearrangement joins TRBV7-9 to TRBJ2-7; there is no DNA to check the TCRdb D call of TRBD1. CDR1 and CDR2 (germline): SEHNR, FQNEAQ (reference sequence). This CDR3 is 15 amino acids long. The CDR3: CASSPDRPTSYEQYF. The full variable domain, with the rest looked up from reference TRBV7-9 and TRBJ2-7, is DTGVSQNPRHKITKRGQNVTFRCDPISEHNRLYWYRQTLGQGPEFLTYFQNEAQLEKSRLLSDRFSAERPKGSFSTLEIQRTEQGDSAMYLCASSPDRPTSYEQYFGPGTRLTVT.

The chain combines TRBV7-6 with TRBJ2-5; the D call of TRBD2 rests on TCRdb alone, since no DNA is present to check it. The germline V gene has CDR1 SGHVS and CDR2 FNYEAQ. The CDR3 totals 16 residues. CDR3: CASSLSSGMGGETQYF.

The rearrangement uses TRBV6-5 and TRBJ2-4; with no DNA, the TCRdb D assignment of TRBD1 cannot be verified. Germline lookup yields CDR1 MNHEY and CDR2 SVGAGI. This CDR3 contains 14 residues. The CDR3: CASSYTQGANIQYF.

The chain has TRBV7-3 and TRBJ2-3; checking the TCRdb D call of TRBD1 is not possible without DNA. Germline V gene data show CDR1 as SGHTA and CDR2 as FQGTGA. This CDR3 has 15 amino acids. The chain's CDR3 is CASALTAGITDTQYF. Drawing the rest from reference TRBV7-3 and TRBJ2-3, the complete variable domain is GAGVSQTPSNKVTEKGKYVELRCDPISGHTALYWYRQSLGQGPEFLIYFQGTGAADDSGLPNDRFFAVRPEGSVSTLKIQRTERGDSAVYLCASALTAGITDTQYFGPGTRLTVL.

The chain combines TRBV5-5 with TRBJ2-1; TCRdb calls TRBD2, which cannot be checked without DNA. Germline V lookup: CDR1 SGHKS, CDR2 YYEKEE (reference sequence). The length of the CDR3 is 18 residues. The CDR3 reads CASSSGLAPEGGNNEQFF.

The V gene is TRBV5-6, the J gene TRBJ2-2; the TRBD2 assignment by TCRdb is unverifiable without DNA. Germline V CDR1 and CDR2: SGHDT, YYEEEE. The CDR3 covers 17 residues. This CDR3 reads CASSIFAGPTVTGELFF.

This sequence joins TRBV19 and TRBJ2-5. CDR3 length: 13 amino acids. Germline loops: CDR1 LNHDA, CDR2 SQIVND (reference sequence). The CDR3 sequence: CASSNGLAKTQYF.

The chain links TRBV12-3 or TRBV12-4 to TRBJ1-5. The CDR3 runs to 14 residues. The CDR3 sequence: CASSLVTADQPQHF.

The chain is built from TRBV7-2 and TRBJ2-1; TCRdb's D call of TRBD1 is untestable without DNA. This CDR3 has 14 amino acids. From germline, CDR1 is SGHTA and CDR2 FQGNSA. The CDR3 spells CASSNSGTDGEQFF.

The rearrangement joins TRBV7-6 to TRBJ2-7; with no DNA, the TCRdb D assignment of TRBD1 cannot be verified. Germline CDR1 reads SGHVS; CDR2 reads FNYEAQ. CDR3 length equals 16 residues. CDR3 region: CASRPIGTISPYEQYF.

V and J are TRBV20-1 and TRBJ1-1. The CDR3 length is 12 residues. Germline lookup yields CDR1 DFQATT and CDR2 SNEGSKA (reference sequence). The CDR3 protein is CSASRANTEAFF.

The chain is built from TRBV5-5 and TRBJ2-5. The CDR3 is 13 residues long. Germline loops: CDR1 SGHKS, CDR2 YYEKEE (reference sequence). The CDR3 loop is CASSFGNQETQYF.

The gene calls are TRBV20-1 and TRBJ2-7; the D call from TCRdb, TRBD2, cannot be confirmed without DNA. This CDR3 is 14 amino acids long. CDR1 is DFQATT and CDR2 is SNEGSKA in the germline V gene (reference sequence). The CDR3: CSAETSSKTYEQYF.

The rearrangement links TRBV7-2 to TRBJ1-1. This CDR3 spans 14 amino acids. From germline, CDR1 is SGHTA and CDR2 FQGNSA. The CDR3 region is CASSLMAGNTEAFF.

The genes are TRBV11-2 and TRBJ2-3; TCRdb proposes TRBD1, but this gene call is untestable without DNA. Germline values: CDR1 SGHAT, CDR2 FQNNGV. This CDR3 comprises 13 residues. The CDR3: CASSLDGGDTQYF.

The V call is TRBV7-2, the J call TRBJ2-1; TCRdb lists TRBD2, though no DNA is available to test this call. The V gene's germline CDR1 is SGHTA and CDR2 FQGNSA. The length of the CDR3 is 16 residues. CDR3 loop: CASSLAPGLAYNEQFF.

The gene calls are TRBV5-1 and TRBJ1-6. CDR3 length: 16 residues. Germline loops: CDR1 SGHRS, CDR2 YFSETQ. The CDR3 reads CASSQRRTSYNSPLHF.

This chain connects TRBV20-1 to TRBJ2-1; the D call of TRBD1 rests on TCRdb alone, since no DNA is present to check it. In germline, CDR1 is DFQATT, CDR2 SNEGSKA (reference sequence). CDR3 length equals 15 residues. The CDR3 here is CSGGLRGSSYNEQFF.

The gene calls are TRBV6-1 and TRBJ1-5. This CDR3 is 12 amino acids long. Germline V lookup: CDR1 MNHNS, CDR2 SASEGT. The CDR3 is CASSESNQPQHF.

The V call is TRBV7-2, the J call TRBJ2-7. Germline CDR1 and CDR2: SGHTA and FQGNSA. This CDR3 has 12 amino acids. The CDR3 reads CASSPQPYEQYF.

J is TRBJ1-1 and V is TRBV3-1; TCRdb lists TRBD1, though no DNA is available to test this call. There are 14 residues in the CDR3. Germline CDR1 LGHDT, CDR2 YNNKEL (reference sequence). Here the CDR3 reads CASNRGAVLTEAFF.

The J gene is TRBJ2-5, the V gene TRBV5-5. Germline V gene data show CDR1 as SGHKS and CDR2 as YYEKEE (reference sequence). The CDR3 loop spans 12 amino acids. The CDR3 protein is CASSLIQETQYF.

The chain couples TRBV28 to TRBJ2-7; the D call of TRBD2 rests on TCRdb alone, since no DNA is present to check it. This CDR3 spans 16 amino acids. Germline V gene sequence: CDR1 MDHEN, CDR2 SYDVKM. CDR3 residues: CASSLVPGGVLYEQYF.

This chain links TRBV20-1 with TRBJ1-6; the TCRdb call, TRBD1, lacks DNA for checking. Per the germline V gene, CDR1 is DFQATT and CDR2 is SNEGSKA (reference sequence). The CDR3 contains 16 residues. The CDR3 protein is CSARDRGASYNSPLHF.

The CDR3 loop is CSASKGLATSSYEQYF. J is TRBJ2-7 and V is TRBV20-1; TCRdb picks TRBD2, but there is no DNA to check that call. The CDR3 has 16 residues. The germline V gene encodes CDR1 DFQATT and CDR2 SNEGSKA (reference sequence).